The TCR beta chain under discussion was sequenced for a study of cytomegalovirus exposure and HLA in healthy donors. Study in general: Earlier, some 180 million T cells were analyzed, and around 100 million unique TCR beta sequences were found among them.

Whole-study results and caveats: A few of the chains that were CMV-associated were confirmed in vitro to be specific for CMV antigens. Evidence from a later analysis indicated that most CMV-associated TCR beta chains looked HLA-restricted.

This CDR3 region has 12 residues. CDR1 KGHSH and CDR2 LQKENI come from the germline V gene. Between the trimmed V and J ends, which lost 6 bases and 3 bases, there was a span of 5 bases. Primers included in the PCR were 60 Vbeta and 13 Jbeta primers. Authors' analysis steps: Among the unique TCR beta chains that a later analysis counted, about 84 million in all, 9.5 million to 11 million were shared. Produced via immunoSEQ multiplex PCR; TCRdb's table is partial and in-frame only. That table gives V, J and clone size, and the DNA gave D and trimming. The table includes tens of thousands of clones, around 80% detected once. Worth noting for this clone: As yet, its antigen is unknown.

The chain couples TRBV18 to TRBJ2-2, with D unclear. This sequence originates from a man aged 25-45 years in good health and CMV-seronegative. What was sequenced was PBMCs. Written as DNA, the CDR3 is TGTGCCAGCTCCCCGGACACCGGGGAGCTGTTTTTT. It is translated as CASSPDTGELFF.